The present T cell receptor beta chain was sequenced within a study of control samples from healthy donors and cancer patients. Some clones are missing from TCRdb's copy, which holds only in-frame ones; the method was immunoSEQ multiplex PCR. The sample includes 85,000 to 90,000 clones, 70% to 90% of them seen just once. There are 17 residues in the CDR3. In germline, CDR1 is SGHRS, CDR2 YFSETQ. V lost 0 bases to trimming and J lost 7 bases; unmatched junction nucleotides: 12. The sequence was obtained from a woman in her thirties or forties in good health. This chain links TRBV5-1 with TRBJ2-1; 8 bases agree with TRBD1. Sequences were obtained from blood. CDR3 DNA: TGCGCCAGCAGCTTGGTACATTCCGGGACAGGTTGGAATGAGCAGTTCTTC. Translating it yields CASSLVHSGTGWNEQFF.